This entry lists 6 T cell receptor beta chains sequenced from one sample in a study of post-analysis software for immune sequencing data. Study-level findings and limits: The five TRBV segments detected at higher frequency in patients than in controls included TRBV5-6, TRBV5-1 and TRBV20-1.

Their cognate antigens are unknown. Incorporated into the TCR beta cDNA libraries were unique molecular identifiers, which served to reduce PCR and sequencing biases. TCRdb reprocessed the PCR reads via MiXCR and lists one record per CDR3 protein. The repertoire holds around 400,000 distinct CDR3 sequences, less than 35% seen once, with about an eighth in the top ten. Sample: blood. Receptors were obtained from a girl aged 5 to 17 with multiple sclerosis.

This clonotype was seen more than once but under ten times. CDR3: CATSSGANYGYTF. The CDR3 DNA is TGTGCCACCAGCTCCGGAGCTAACTATGGCTACACCTTC. The rearrangement uses TRBV15 and TRBJ1-2, with D unclear. This CDR3 contains 13 residues. V lost 5 bases to trimming and J lost 0 bases, with 7 bases between them. CDR1 is LNHNV and CDR2 is YYDKDF in the germline V gene (reference sequence).

CDR3: CASSLVTDSYEQYF. CDR3 nucleotides: TGTGCCAGCAGCTTAGTCACAGACTCCTACGAGCAGTACTTC. The chain carries TRBV7-6 and TRBJ2-7; D is undetermined. This CDR3 is built from 14 residues. Deletions cut 1 base from V and 0 bases from J, with 7 bases between. Looked up from germline, CDR1 is SGHVS and CDR2 is FNYEAQ.

V usage is TRBV5-1 and J usage is TRBJ1-1; D unresolved. Germline-derived CDR1 and CDR2 are SGHRS and YFSETQ. V dropped 2 bases and J dropped 1 base, with 6 bases sitting between them. This CDR3 comprises 13 residues. The CDR3 protein is CASSFDKNTEAFF. The CDR3 DNA follows: TGCGCCAGCAGCTTTGACAAGAACACTGAAGCTTTCTTT.

The V call is TRBV16, the J call TRBJ2-7; 9 bases are shared with TRBD1. The CDR3 sequence is 14 residues long. J was trimmed by 3 bases and V by 6 bases; bases with no gene match: 6. Germline CDR1 KGHSY, CDR2 FQNENV. DNA for the CDR3: TGTGCCAGCAGTCATAGGGGACAGGGCTACGAGCAGTACTTC. It yields the protein CASSHRGQGYEQYF. Full variable domain (remainder filled in from reference TRBV16 and TRBJ2-7): GEEVAQTPKHLVRGEGQKAKLYCAPIKGHSYVFWYQQVLKNEFKFLISFQNENVFDETGMPKERFSAKCLPNSPCSLEIQATKLEDSAVYFCASSHRGQGYEQYFGPGTRLTVT.

In this sample, this clonotype turned up once. This chain connects TRBV5-6 to TRBJ1-1; D call uncertain. Between the trimmed V and J ends, which lost 3 bases and 1 base, there was a span of 16 bases. In germline, CDR1 is SGHDT, CDR2 YYEEEE. This CDR3 spans 16 amino acids. The DNA of the CDR3 is TGTGCCAGCAGCTCCCTGGACGGGCTCGGGAACACTGAAGCTTTCTTT. It yields the protein CASSSLDGLGNTEAFF.

The DNA of the CDR3 is TGTGCCAGCAGCTTACTTCGAAGGACCAGACTTAATCAGCCCCAGCATTTT. Translation gives CASSLLRRTRLNQPQHF. V is TRBV7-8 and J is TRBJ1-5, with D uncertain. The CDR3 contains 17 residues. Germline V gene lookup returns CDR1 SGHVS and CDR2 FQNEAQ. The V and J ends lost 2 bases and 4 bases respectively, with 18 bases between them.